This passage covers 23 T cell receptor beta chains from one sample sequenced in a study of T cells in Graves' hyperthyroidism and ophthalmopathy. Template material for amplifying TCR beta CDR3 regions consisted of RNA transcripts. Primed by the HTBI set, a first-round RT-PCR was run on the TCR CDR3. Each CDR3 protein is one row after TCRdb ran MiXCR on the multiplex PCR reads. Of roughly 710,000 distinct CDR3 sequences detected, approximately 40% appear once; the ten largest clones hold around 29%. The sequencing sample was made of blood. All receptors derive from a woman aged 40 to 50 with Graves' hyperthyroidism.

This clonotype has ten or more counts. The chain links TRBV12-3 or TRBV12-4 to TRBJ2-6, with unresolved D. CDR3 length: 11 amino acids. The V end was cut by 8 bases, the J end by 2 bases, with 1 base between. CDR3 nucleotides: TGTGCCAGCGCTGGGGCCAACGTCCTGACTTTC. Its protein is CASAGANVLTF.

The CDR3 is CASSLQGFSNSPLHF. The CDR3 coding sequence is TGTGCCAGCAGCTTACAGGGTTTCTCTAATTCACCCCTCCACTTT. J is TRBJ1-6 and V is TRBV7-2; a possible D gene is TRBD1 (5 bases). This CDR3 is built from 15 residues. Trimming took off 2 bases at V and 6 bases at J, with 11 bases between the two ends. Germline CDR1 SGHTA, CDR2 FQGNSA.

Note on this clonotype: A read error may be the cause here, since a much bigger clone is one base away. The chain couples TRBV7-2 to TRBJ1-2; D uncertain. Germline values: CDR1 SGHTA, CDR2 FQGNSA. CDR3 size: 13 residues. CDR3 loop: CAGSLVGKDGYTF. The CDR3 bases are TGTGCCGGCAGCTTGGTAGGGAAGGATGGCTACACCTTC.

This clonotype was found many times. V and J are TRBV7-2 and TRBJ1-6; D unresolved. The CDR3 covers 16 residues. The germline gives CDR1 SGHTA, CDR2 FQGNSA. Trimming stripped 4 bases from V and 2 bases from J, with 12 bases between. CDR3 DNA: TGTGCCAGCAGCTCACCCGCCGGGGCCTATAATTCACCCCTCCACTTT. It translates to CASSSPAGAYNSPLHF.

On this clonotype: A read error may account for a junction end that differs from germline. The genes are TRBV7-2 and TRBJ1-5; D is ambiguous. The CDR3 is 15 amino acids. In germline, CDR1 is SGHTA, CDR2 FQGNSA. CDR3 nucleotides: TGTGCCCGCAGCTTAGTCCCTGGGAGCAATCAGCCCCAGCATTTT. This codes for CARSLVPGSNQPQHF. The variable domain in full, completed from reference TRBV7-2 and TRBJ1-5, reads GAGVSQSPSNKVTEKGKDVELRCDPISGHTALYWYRQSLGQGLEFLIYFQGNSAPDKSGLPSDRFSAERTGGSVSTLTIQRTQQEDSAVYLCARSLVPGSNQPQHFGDGTRLSIL.

The chain carries TRBV13 and TRBJ1-1; TRBD1 agrees at 9 bases. The germline CDR1 and CDR2 sequences are PRHDT and FYEKMQ (reference sequence). The junction had 17 bases not matched to a gene; V was cut back by 4 bases and J by 2 bases. The CDR3 spans 19 residues. The CDR3 nucleotides read TGTGCCAGCAGCTCCTACGATCCAAGGCCGGGACAGGGTAACACTGAAGCTTTCTTT. This translates into CASSSYDPRPGQGNTEAFF.

This clonotype has a count of ten or more. The V call is TRBV19, the J call TRBJ1-3, with D perhaps TRBD1 (6 bases). The germline V gene has CDR1 LNHDA and CDR2 SQIVND (reference sequence). The CDR3 extends over 13 amino acids. V lost 8 bases and J lost 0, with 8 bases in between. The CDR3 here is CASDRTSGNTIYF. CDR3 nucleotides: TGTGCCAGTGACAGGACCTCTGGAAACACCATATATTTT.

This clonotype has just a few counts. The genes are TRBV29-1 and TRBJ1-4; D perhaps matches TRBD1 (6 bases). Germline CDR1 reads SQVTM; CDR2 reads ANQGSEA. The CDR3 spans 14 residues. V shed 3 bases and J shed 8 bases, with 16 bases lying between them. CDR3 sequence: CSVDDGGGKEKLFF. The DNA for the CDR3 is TGCAGCGTTGACGACGGGGGCGGAAAGGAAAAACTGTTTTTT.

V usage is TRBV24-1 and J usage is TRBJ2-3; D is uncertain. The germline V gene encodes CDR1 KGHDR and CDR2 SFDVKD. V dropped 5 bases and J dropped 2 bases, with 16 bases sitting between them. The CDR3 is made up of 16 amino acids. CDR3 sequence: CATSVGQVVNTDTQYF. For the CDR3, the DNA is TGTGCCACCAGTGTAGGGCAGGTAGTCAACACAGATACGCAGTATTTT.

This clonotype was detected ten times or more. The genes are TRBV7-2 and TRBJ1-1; TRBD1 aligns across 7 bases. Germline CDR1 and CDR2: SGHTA and FQGNSA. This CDR3 is 14 amino acids long. V trimming: 8 bases; J trimming: 0 bases; junction bases outside the gene matches: 6. CDR3 DNA: TGTGCCAGCCATAACAGGGGAATGAACACTGAAGCTTTCTTT. Amino acid sequence: CASHNRGMNTEAFF.

This clonotype was recorded a few times. J is TRBJ1-1 and V is TRBV5-8; D is possibly TRBD1 (5 bases). This CDR3 contains 15 residues. Deletions cut 0 bases from V and 0 bases from J, with 9 bases between. Germline values: CDR1 SGHTS, CDR2 YDEGEE. The CDR3 nucleotides read TGTGCCAGCAGCTTGGTTAGGGGTTTGAACACTGAAGCTTTCTTT. The encoded protein is CASSLVRGLNTEAFF.

V gene TRBV19 combines with J gene TRBJ1-6; D gene unclear. There are 15 residues in the CDR3. V lost 5 bases and J 7 bases, leaving 15 bases between the germline ends. Per germline, CDR1 LNHDA and CDR2 SQIVND (reference sequence). The CDR3 loop is CASSSGEFGNSPLHF. The DNA for the CDR3 is TGTGCCAGTAGTTCCGGGGAATTCGGAAATTCACCCCTCCACTTT.

This clonotype appeared many times. The chain links TRBV12-3 or TRBV12-4 to TRBJ1-1; D is uncertain. V was pared by 5 bases and J by 6 bases, with 7 bases between. The length of the CDR3 is 11 residues. DNA for the CDR3: TGTGCCAGCAGTCCGACACCTGAAGCTTTCTTT. It yields the protein CASSPTPEAFF.

Ten or more counts support this clonotype. The chain joins TRBV7-6 to TRBJ1-1, with D possibly matching TRBD1 (5 bases). CDR1 is SGHVS and CDR2 is FNYEAQ in the germline V gene. Trimming shortened V by 1 base and J by 1 base, and 13 bases separated the two germline ends. The CDR3 sequence is 16 residues long. As DNA, the CDR3 is TGTGCCAGCAGCTTAGGGGTAGGTGGGGGGAACACTGAAGCTTTCTTT. This translates into CASSLGVGGGNTEAFF.

This clonotype was counted once. This may come from a read error, since a much larger clone is one base off. The V and J genes are TRBV7-8 and TRBJ2-5; D remains unclear. This CDR3 has 15 residues. Germline CDR1 SGHVS, CDR2 FQNEAQ. Here the CDR3 DNA reads TGTGCCAGCGGCTTAAAGGACGGACGCCCGTGGGCCCAGTACTTC. Protein product: CASGLKDGRPWAQYF.

In the case of this clonotype: A read error is possible here, since a much larger clone lies one base away. J is TRBJ2-7 and V is TRBV7-2; no definite D call. Germline V gives CDR1 SGHTA, CDR2 FQGNSA. The CDR3 is made up of 13 amino acids. V lost 2 bases and J 3 bases, leaving 8 bases between the germline ends. The CDR3 DNA is TGTGCCAGCAGCTTATTTCCCGACTACGAGCAGTACTTC. It translates to CASSLFPDYEQYF.

The V call is TRBV5-4, the J call TRBJ2-3; D gene uncertain. Per the germline V gene, CDR1 is SGHNT and CDR2 is YYREEE (reference sequence). The CDR3 covers 15 residues. The V end lost 1 base, the J end lost 1 base, and 10 bases lay between the germline ends. Here the CDR3 reads CASSLMQTRTDTQYF. The CDR3 coding sequence is TGTGCCAGCAGCTTGATGCAGACTCGCACAGATACGCAGTATTTT.

The chain combines TRBV20-1 with TRBJ1-1; D is ambiguous. Per germline, CDR1 DFQATT and CDR2 SNEGSKA (reference sequence). V shed 4 bases and J shed 6 bases, with 18 bases lying between them. This CDR3 contains 14 residues. The CDR3: CSAIAWEVAAEAFF. The CDR3 nucleotides read TGCAGTGCTATCGCGTGGGAGGTGGCCGCTGAAGCTTTCTTT.

Turning to this clonotype: A read error may be the cause here, since a much bigger clone is one base away. This chain connects TRBV10-3 to TRBJ1-2, with 7 bases that match TRBD1. The CDR3 is 15 amino acids. Germline V gene sequence: CDR1 ENHRY, CDR2 SYGVKD. The CDR3 coding sequence is TGTGCCATCAGTGAAACCGGGGGCAGGGGGTATGACTACACCTTC. Translation gives CAISETGGRGYDYTF.

This clonotype has just a few counts. The CDR3 sequence is CASSQDELAGVIGELFF. The CDR3 coding sequence is TGCGCCAGCAGCCAAGACGAACTAGCGGGAGTTATCGGGGAGCTGTTTTTT. The chain carries TRBV4-3 and TRBJ2-2, with 11 nucleotides matching TRBD2. Germline CDR1 and CDR2: LGHNA and YSLEER. Trimming removed 0 bases from V and 7 bases from J; junction bases left unmatched: 7. CDR3 size: 17 residues.

This clonotype was seen repeatedly, ten times or more. The chain employs TRBV29-1 and TRBJ2-5; the match to TRBD1 covers 9 bases. J lost 2 bases, V lost 0 bases, and 4 bases had no gene match. There are 15 residues in the CDR3. The germline V gene encodes CDR1 SQVTM and CDR2 ANQGSEA. In DNA, the CDR3 is TGCAGCGTTGAAGATTGGGACAGGGAGCAAGAGACCCAGTACTTC. This translates into CSVEDWDREQETQYF.

With regard to this clonotype: This clone may be a read error of a much larger clone one base away. This rearrangement joins TRBV7-2 to TRBJ1-1; 7 bases align to TRBD1. The CDR3 sequence is 15 residues long. CDR1 SGHTA and CDR2 FQGNSA come from the germline V gene. V lost 3 bases, J lost 4 bases, and 8 bases stayed unmatched. CDR3 bases: TGTGCCAGCAGCTTGAAGTTGGGACAGAGCACTGAAGCTTTCTTT. The encoded protein is CASSLKLGQSTEAFF.

This clonotype was counted between two and nine times. A read error may account for a junction end that differs from germline. V usage is TRBV6-5 and J usage is TRBJ1-1; 7 positions agree with TRBD1. This CDR3 region has 14 residues. Germline-derived CDR1 and CDR2 are MNHEY and SVGAGI. This chain's CDR3 is CASSTDRLKTEAFF. The CDR3, as DNA: TGTGCCAGCAGTACGGACAGGCTGAAAACTGAAGCTTTCTTT.